These 20 T cell receptor beta chains came from one sample sequenced in a study of blood T cell repertoires in COVID-19. Measured with immunoSEQ multiplex PCR; TCRdb has only the in-frame clones, and not every one. The profile covers 200,000 to 300,000 clones, with around 89% appearing a single time and 4.1% taken by the ten largest. Input material: PBMCs or T cells enriched from blood (not recorded which). These receptors were collected from a woman aged 25 to 39 who had recovered from COVID-19.

V gene TRBV2 combines with J gene TRBJ2-7; tentative D call: TRBD1 (6 bases). V dropped 5 bases and J dropped 0 bases, with 11 bases sitting between them. CDR3 length: 14 residues. Germline lookup yields CDR1 SNHLY and CDR2 FYNNEI. CDR3 residues: CASSQRTVSYEQYF. The CDR3 coding sequence is TGTGCCAGCAGTCAGAGGACAGTCTCCTACGAGCAGTACTTC.

This chain connects TRBV28 to TRBJ2-5; TRBD1 matches 8 bases. V lost 5 bases to trimming and J lost 2 bases; unmatched junction nucleotides: 7. CDR1 is MDHEN, CDR2 SYDVKM, per germline. CDR3 length: 15 residues. CDR3 loop: CASSPEQGGQETQYF. DNA of the CDR3: TGTGCCAGCAGTCCGGAACAGGGGGGACAAGAGACCCAGTACTTC.

The chain carries TRBV25-1 and TRBJ1-4; D gene uncertain. Germline assignment: CDR1 MGHDK and CDR2 SYGVNS. The CDR3 consists of 10 residues. Trimming removed 7 bases from V and 8 bases from J, with 5 bases in between. The CDR3 sequence: CASMREKLFF. CDR3 coding DNA: TGTGCCAGCATGAGAGAAAAACTGTTTTTT.

The rearrangement joins TRBV19 to TRBJ1-1, with D hard to call. The CDR3 runs to 14 residues. V lost 3 bases and J 2 bases, leaving 10 bases between the germline ends. In germline, CDR1 is LNHDA, CDR2 SQIVND (reference sequence). In DNA, the CDR3 is TGTGCCAGTAGTATTCGGAGCGTTAACACTGAAGCTTTCTTT. Its protein is CASSIRSVNTEAFF.

This sequence joins TRBV19 and TRBJ2-5; D call uncertain. The CDR3 totals 14 residues. The V end lost 3 bases, the J end lost 3 bases, and 11 bases lay between the germline ends. In germline, CDR1 is LNHDA, CDR2 SQIVND (reference sequence). The chain's CDR3 is CASSMRSAEETQYF. The CDR3 bases are TGTGCCAGTAGTATGAGGTCGGCTGAAGAGACCCAGTACTTC.

The gene calls are TRBV5-6 and TRBJ2-2; the D is unclear. V was trimmed by 4 bases and J by 2 bases, leaving 12 bases between them. Germline V lookup: CDR1 SGHDT, CDR2 YYEEEE. This CDR3 has 15 amino acids. The CDR3 protein is CASSPLQENTGELFF. The DNA for the CDR3 is TGTGCCAGCAGCCCCTTACAAGAAAACACCGGGGAGCTGTTTTTT.

The chain has TRBV12-5 and TRBJ1-5; D not certain. The germline V and J ends were trimmed by 1 base and 3 bases, with 4 bases remaining between them. Germline assignment: CDR1 LGHNT and CDR2 FRNRAP. This CDR3 has 13 residues. As DNA, the CDR3 is TGTGCTAGTGGTTTGGGGCCCAATCAGCCCCAGCATTTT. It encodes CASGLGPNQPQHF.

This clone was detected only a few times. This chain joins TRBV29-1 and TRBJ2-2, with 7 bases lining up with TRBD1. The CDR3 loop spans 14 amino acids. After removal of 3 bases from V and 5 bases from J, the junction contained 6 bases not matched to a gene. CDR1 and CDR2 from the germline V gene are SQVTM and ANQGSEA. CDR3: CSVDTRQGTGELFF. Written as DNA, the CDR3 is TGCAGCGTTGATACAAGACAGGGAACCGGGGAGCTGTTTTTT.

V gene TRBV19 combines with J gene TRBJ2-7, with TRBD2 matching over 11 bases. Per germline, CDR1 LNHDA and CDR2 SQIVND (reference sequence). V shed 3 bases and J 4 bases; nucleotides not matched to a gene: 2. This CDR3 contains 14 residues. The CDR3 bases are TGTGCCAGTAGTATTAGGACTAGCGGGTACGAGCAGTACTTC. This gives the protein CASSIRTSGYEQYF.

The rearrangement uses TRBV4-2 and TRBJ2-2, with D tentatively TRBD2 (6 bases). Deletions cut 1 base from V and 5 bases from J, with 11 bases between. The length of the CDR3 is 15 residues. CDR1 and CDR2 (germline): LGHNA, YNFKEQ. The CDR3 coding sequence is TGTGCCAGCAGCCAAGCAGGCGGGAATACCGGGGAGCTGTTTTTT. This codes for CASSQAGGNTGELFF.

The chain's CDR3 is CASSQGSRREQFF. For the CDR3, the DNA is TGTGCCAGCAGCCAGGGAAGCCGGAGGGAGCAGTTCTTC. V gene TRBV14 combines with J gene TRBJ2-1; perhaps TRBD2 as D (5 bases). V lost 3 bases, J lost 10 bases, and 13 bases lay in between. From germline, CDR1 is SGHDN and CDR2 FVKESK. This CDR3 comprises 13 residues.

The rearrangement joins TRBV4-2 to TRBJ2-7, with 7 bases identical to TRBD1. The CDR3 is 18 amino acids. Germline V lookup: CDR1 LGHNA, CDR2 YNFKEQ. The junction had 13 bases not matched to a gene; V was cut back by 0 bases and J by 2 bases. The CDR3 DNA follows: TGTGCCAGCAGCCAAGATAGCCATAGGCGGCAGGGGGCCTACGAGCAGTACTTC. Translated: CASSQDSHRRQGAYEQYF.

V gene TRBV5-5 combines with J gene TRBJ2-5; 11 nucleotides align to TRBD2. From germline, CDR1 is SGHKS and CDR2 YYEKEE (reference sequence). The V segment lost 5 bases and the J segment 5 bases; nucleotides outside the gene matches: 5. The CDR3 contains 14 residues. The CDR3 DNA follows: TGTGCCAGCAGTAGCGGGAGGGCCGGGGAGACCCAGTACTTC. Translating gives CASSSGRAGETQYF.

DNA for the CDR3: TGCGCCAGCAGCAGCCTGACAGGGAGGGATACGCAGTATTTT. Its protein product is CASSSLTGRDTQYF. V is TRBV5-1 and J is TRBJ2-3, with a tentative D call TRBD1 (7 bases). CDR1 is SGHRS and CDR2 is YFSETQ in the germline V gene. The V gene lost 4 bases and the J gene lost 6 bases, with 15 bases spanning the gap. The CDR3 spans 14 residues.

The chain combines TRBV19 with TRBJ2-4; 9 nucleotides align to TRBD2. This CDR3 region has 15 residues. From germline, CDR1 is LNHDA and CDR2 SQIVND (reference sequence). V was clipped by 5 bases and J by 6 bases; unmatched bases: 8. CDR3 nucleotide sequence: TGTGCCAGTAGTCCCGAGGGACTAGCTCGAAACATTCAGTACTTC. Its translation is CASSPEGLARNIQYF.

The CDR3 coding sequence is TGTGCCAGCAGCTCCAGGCGTGAAACAGGCGGAAACACCATATATTTT. Translating it yields CASSSRRETGGNTIYF. The genes are TRBV5-8 and TRBJ1-3, with D possibly TRBD1 on 5 matching bases. The CDR3 sequence is 16 residues long. The germline V gene has CDR1 SGHTS and CDR2 YDEGEE. Trimming left V 3 bases short and J 4 bases short, with 17 bases between.

In its sample, this clone was seen once. The chain recombines TRBV3-1 (or the pseudogene TRBV3-2) with TRBJ2-5, with TRBD2 matching over 9 bases. The CDR3 totals 15 residues. Unmatched junction bases numbered 8, after V lost 7 bases and J lost 2 bases. Germline CDR1 LGHDT, CDR2 YNNKEL (reference sequence). The CDR3 reads CASTPRTSAQETQYF. The CDR3 nucleotides are TGTGCCAGCACCCCCCGGACTAGCGCGCAAGAGACCCAGTACTTC.

V and J are TRBV24-1 and TRBJ2-2; 7 nucleotides align to TRBD1. Per the germline V gene, CDR1 is KGHDR and CDR2 is SFDVKD. There are 15 residues in the CDR3. Trimming cost V 8 bases and J 4 bases; bases outside gene matches: 9. The CDR3 DNA is TGTGCCACCATGGGAACAGGGGTCGTCACCGGGGAGCTGTTTTTT. Its protein product is CATMGTGVVTGELFF.

This chain links TRBV18 with TRBJ1-5, with D possibly being TRBD1 (5 bases). This CDR3 comprises 15 residues. V was pared by 0 bases and J by 4 bases, with 10 bases between. The germline V gene has CDR1 KGHSH and CDR2 LQKENI. The CDR3 DNA reads TGTGCCAGCTCACCACCGGGGGGGGTAAATCAGCCCCAGCATTTT. Its translation is CASSPPGGVNQPQHF.

The rearrangement joins TRBV27 to TRBJ1-3; possible D gene TRBD1, 6 bases. This CDR3 comprises 14 residues. Germline loops: CDR1 MNHEY, CDR2 SMNVEV (reference sequence). V gave up 4 bases and J gave up 5 bases, with 12 bases separating them. In DNA form, the CDR3 reads TGTGCCAGCAGTTCCAACAGGGATAGAAACACCATATATTTT. Protein sequence: CASSSNRDRNTIYF.